This T cell receptor beta chain is drawn from a study of PD-1 blockade in classical Hodgkin lymphoma. The study's findings and limits: Prior to therapy, complete responders displayed diversity much like that of newly diagnosed patients.

To note about this clone: Its antigen remains unknown.

Germline-derived CDR1 and CDR2 are SGHDT and YYEEEE. There are 19 residues in the CDR3. V shed 1 base, J shed 2 bases, and the junction held 16 bases outside the gene matches. Data came from immunoSEQ multiplex PCR; TCRdb stores just in-frame clones and leaves some out. The repertoire holds roughly 100,000 clones, 85% to 95% seen once, with 2% in the top ten. Sample time point: cycle 4 day 1 (C4D1), after 6 weeks of nivolumab. All patients experienced relapse after autologous stem cell transplantation, and brentuximab vedotin exposure was variable. Sequences were derived from peripheral blood mononuclear cells (PBMCs), sampled before the fourth cycle of nivolumab. This receptor was identified in a human donor with classical Hodgkin lymphoma. The chain recombines TRBV5-6 with TRBJ2-7, with 9 bases aligning to TRBD2. CDR3 in amino acids: CASSLSVAGGPSLPYEQYF. CDR3 sequence (DNA): TGTGCCAGCAGCTTGAGCGTCGCGGGAGGGCCTAGCCTACCCTACGAGCAGTACTTC.